These 13 T cell receptor beta chains originate from one sample sequenced in a study of blood T cell repertoires in COVID-19. The data were produced by immunoSEQ multiplex PCR, yet TCRdb's version contains in-frame clones alone and is incomplete. The data contain about 200,000 clones, 84% of them singletons. The material sequenced was peripheral blood. These receptors all stem from a woman aged 80 or older with COVID-19, enrolled during active disease.

The chain has TRBV5-1 and TRBJ1-1, with a possible D match to TRBD1 (6 bases). The CDR3 contains 15 residues. V lost 3 bases, J lost 8 bases, and 20 bases lay in between. The germline V gene encodes CDR1 SGHRS and CDR2 YFSETQ. CDR3 in DNA: TGCGCCAGCAGCTCCCAAGCGAGGGGGAGTATCGAAGCTTTCTTT. This encodes CASSSQARGSIEAFF.

The chain joins TRBV6-1 to TRBJ1-2; TRBD1 aligns across 9 bases. Germline trimming cut 2 bases from V and 6 bases from J; bases unmatched to any gene: 1. CDR1 and CDR2 from the germline V gene are MNHNS and SASEGT. The CDR3 sequence is 13 residues long. CDR3 coding DNA: TGTGCCAGCAGTGAACGGACAGGGGATGGCTACACCTTC. Its translation is CASSERTGDGYTF.

A single count supports this clone. The rearrangement uses TRBV14 and TRBJ2-1; D may be TRBD2 (5 bases). CDR1 is SGHDN and CDR2 is FVKESK in the germline V gene. The CDR3 totals 13 residues. V was pared by 0 bases and J by 8 bases, with 8 bases between. The CDR3 region has the DNA TGTGCCAGCAGCCAAGATCTGCGGGATGAGCAGTTCTTC. Translation: CASSQDLRDEQFF.

This clone appeared once. J is TRBJ1-2 and V is TRBV7-2; a weak D match, TRBD1 (6 bases). This CDR3 is 14 amino acids long. The V gene lost 5 bases and the J gene lost 8 bases, with 18 bases spanning the gap. The germline CDR1 and CDR2 sequences are SGHTA and FQGNSA. CDR3 region: CASSEAGGQGGYTF. The CDR3 nucleotides read TGTGCCAGCAGCGAAGCGGGGGGCCAAGGAGGCTACACCTTC.

This chain uses TRBV28 with TRBJ2-1, with TRBD1 matching 10 bases. The CDR3 has 17 amino acids. V was clipped by 6 bases and J by 9 bases; unmatched bases: 17. Germline V gene lookup returns CDR1 MDHEN and CDR2 SYDVKM. The CDR3 DNA reads TGTGCCAGCAGCTCCCTTCGGGGGACAGGGGATGTATCTGAGCAGTTCTTC. This translates into CASSSLRGTGDVSEQFF.

This chain uses TRBV19 with TRBJ2-2; possible D gene TRBD1, 6 bases. V was shortened by 6 bases and J by 4 bases, with 12 bases between the two germline ends. The CDR3 covers 14 residues. The germline CDR1 and CDR2 sequences are LNHDA and SQIVND (reference sequence). The CDR3 DNA reads TGTGCCAGTAGAACAGGGTGGGGCACCGGGGAGCTGTTTTTT. Encoded protein: CASRTGWGTGELFF.

The chain is built from TRBV2 and TRBJ2-1; the D is unclear. This CDR3 has 11 residues. V lost 8 bases and J lost 9, with 11 bases in between. Germline lookup yields CDR1 SNHLY and CDR2 FYNNEI. The CDR3 DNA sequence: TGTGCCAGCGCCCCGAGCACTGAGCAGTTCTTC. This encodes CASAPSTEQFF.

The rearrangement uses TRBV19 and TRBJ1-1; D unclear. Germline CDR1 reads LNHDA; CDR2 reads SQIVND (reference sequence). V was trimmed by 0 bases and J by 8 bases, leaving 13 bases between them. There are 14 residues in the CDR3. In DNA, the CDR3 is TGTGCCAGTAGTATAGACAGACTCAGCCCAGAAGCTTTCTTT. The encoded protein is CASSIDRLSPEAFF.

V usage is TRBV7-9 and J usage is TRBJ1-5, with D hard to call. The CDR3 consists of 15 residues. V was shortened by 0 bases and J by 4 bases, with 10 bases between the two germline ends. The germline CDR1 and CDR2 sequences are SEHNR and FQNEAQ (reference sequence). The CDR3 region is CASSLAGGSNQPQHF. In DNA form, the CDR3 reads TGTGCCAGCAGCTTAGCCGGAGGTAGTAATCAGCCCCAGCATTTT.

The chain employs TRBV7-3 and TRBJ2-2; D not resolved. Germline CDR1 SGHTA, CDR2 FQGTGA. Trimming removed 8 bases from V and 0 bases from J, with 7 bases in between. CDR3 length: 13 amino acids. The CDR3 is CASCRSNTGELFF. The CDR3 DNA is TGTGCCAGCTGCCGGTCGAACACCGGGGAGCTGTTTTTT.

The chain links TRBV6-5 to TRBJ2-1; 7 nucleotides agree with TRBD2. CDR3 length: 15 residues. CDR1 is MNHEY, CDR2 SVGAGI, per germline. J lost 2 bases, V lost 5 bases, and 6 bases had no gene match. The CDR3 DNA reads TGTGCCAGCAGTATAGCGGGTGTTACCTACAATGAGCAGTTCTTC. Translating gives CASSIAGVTYNEQFF.

In this sample, this clone turned up once. The V and J genes are TRBV10-3 and TRBJ1-4, with D unresolved. Trimming stripped 8 bases from V and 0 bases from J, with 10 bases between. The germline gives CDR1 ENHRY, CDR2 SYGVKD. There are 14 residues in the CDR3. DNA of the CDR3: TGTGCCATCGGGGAGGGATCAACTAATGAAAAACTGTTTTTT. This codes for CAIGEGSTNEKLFF.

V is TRBV6-2 or TRBV6-3 and J is TRBJ1-2; 8 bases agree with TRBD1. The CDR3 runs 15 residues. The V and J ends lost 2 bases and 4 bases, in that order; junction bases with no gene match: 6. Per the germline V gene, CDR1 is MNHEY and CDR2 is SVGEGT. As DNA, the CDR3 is TGTGCCAGCAGTTACCGGGCAGGGGGCGCCTATGGCTACACCTTC. This gives the protein CASSYRAGGAYGYTF.